This T cell receptor (beta chain) comes out of a study of OX40 agonist ivuxolimab in advanced cancers. Background on the study: Patients receiving dose escalation had hepatocellular carcinoma, melanoma, renal cell or head and neck cancer. Cohort: approximately 83% men, mean age around 61, aged roughly 20 to 79. Allowance was made for prior anti-PD-1, anti-PD-L1 or anti-CTLA-4 therapy, and approximately 41% had some.

The CDR3 is 14 residues long. The V gene lost 3 bases and the J gene lost 1 base, with 7 bases spanning the gap. Per the germline V gene, CDR1 is KGHSH and CDR2 is LQKENI. Whole-study results and caveats: More expanded clones were found, on average, in CD8+ than in CD4+ T cells.

Of note for this clone: The antigen remains undetermined.

Here immunoSEQ multiplex PCR was the method, and the copy in TCRdb shows in-frame clones only, minus some. Here the sample spans 60,000 to 95,000 clones, less than 90% being singletons. The clonotype originates from an adult with an advanced solid tumor such as melanoma, head and neck, liver or kidney cancer. J is TRBJ1-5 and V is TRBV18; no definite D call. Source: CD4+ or CD8+ T cells sorted from blood, taken in a trial of the OX40 agonist ivuxolimab. For the CDR3, the DNA is TGTGCCAGCTCACCCTCGGACAGCAATCAGCCCCAGCATTTT. This sequence encodes CASSPSDSNQPQHF.